The 32 T cell receptor beta chains in this list originate from one sample, sequenced in a study of breast tumors, draining lymph nodes, adjacent tissues (dated by TCRdb to about 2016). The protocol used for the library was multiplex PCR. For sequencing, an Illumina HiSeq 2000 was employed. TCRdb ran its own pipeline on the public reads, namely fastp trimming at Q25 and MiXCR clone calling, and kept in-frame beta chains. Each entry is one CDR3 protein sequence, shown with its most common DNA and genes. The sample contains 150,000 to 200,000 distinct CDR3 sequences, approximately 30% of them found a single time. The leading ten clones occupy 3.5% to 4.5% of the sample. The axillary draining lymph nodes of breast cancer patients were the source of the lymph node samples. The sequenced sample consisted of axillary lymph node tissue. All receptors derive from a female donor with breast cancer. Some clones in this sample may be carry-over from other donors' samples.

This clonotype came up a few times. Being one base from a much bigger clone, this may be a read error. CDR3 sequence (DNA): TGCAGTGCCCCAATCGAGGGGGTTGCCTCCGAGCAGTACTTC. Amino acids: CSAPIEGVASEQYF. This chain links TRBV20-1 with TRBJ2-7; D perhaps matches TRBD1 (6 bases). Germline CDR1 and CDR2: DFQATT and SNEGSKA (reference sequence). Trimming stripped 6 bases from V and 6 bases from J, with 21 bases between. The CDR3 loop spans 14 amino acids.

This clonotype was recorded many times. This sequence joins TRBV20-1 and TRBJ2-1; 10 nucleotides line up with TRBD2. After removal of 0 bases from V and 6 bases from J, the junction contained 2 bases not matched to a gene. This CDR3 has 14 amino acids. The germline V gene encodes CDR1 DFQATT and CDR2 SNEGSKA (reference sequence). CDR3 sequence (DNA): TGCAGTGCTAGAGAGTCTAGCGGGAGCAATGAGCAGTTCTTC. Its protein product is CSARESSGSNEQFF.

CDR3 bases: TGTGCCAGCAGTTTACAGGGTAGGAACACTGAAGCTTTCTTT. Its protein is CASSLQGRNTEAFF. The gene calls are TRBV6-6 and TRBJ1-1; TRBD1 might be the D (6 bases). CDR3 length equals 14 residues. V lost 4 bases, J lost 1 base, and 10 bases lay in between. Per the germline V gene, CDR1 is MNHNY and CDR2 is SVGAGI (reference sequence).

This clonotype was picked up a small number of times. The genes are TRBV6-5 and TRBJ1-3, with TRBD1 matching over 7 bases. The CDR3 totals 15 residues. The germline gives CDR1 MNHEY, CDR2 SVGAGI. The J segment lost 1 base and the V segment lost 5 bases, leaving 5 bases of the junction unmatched. DNA for the CDR3: TGTGCCAGCAGTGCCCAGGGGGGATCTGGAAACACCATATATTTT. Residues: CASSAQGGSGNTIYF.

This clonotype has just a few counts. The chain uses TRBV4-1 and TRBJ2-1, with 14 bases that match TRBD2. The trim removed 2 bases at V and 4 bases at J, leaving 10 bases unmatched. The CDR3 contains 19 residues. Germline V lookup: CDR1 MGHRA, CDR2 YSYEKL. The CDR3 sequence is CASSQHPGLAGGTYNEQFF. The CDR3, as DNA: TGCGCCAGCAGCCAACACCCCGGACTAGCGGGAGGAACATACAATGAGCAGTTCTTC.

This clonotype came up many times. The chain links TRBV4-1 to TRBJ2-7; unclear D gene. Trimming took off 0 bases at V and 3 bases at J, with 6 bases between the two ends. This CDR3 has 13 amino acids. Germline V gives CDR1 MGHRA, CDR2 YSYEKL. CDR3 residues: CASSQDRNYEQYF. CDR3 nucleotides: TGCGCCAGCAGCCAAGACAGAAACTACGAGCAGTACTTC.

Concerning this clonotype itself: This is likely a read error, given that the CDR3 carries no conserved phenylalanine or tryptophan at its end. The chain employs TRBV9 and TRBJ1-2; the match to TRBD1 covers 10 bases. Trimming took 3 bases from V and 2 from J; bases not matched to a gene: 10. CDR3 length: 17 amino acids. CDR1 SGDLS and CDR2 YYNGEE come from the germline V gene. Written as DNA, the CDR3 is TGTGCCAGCAGCGGAGGGACAGGGGTCCCCTTGAACTATGGCTACACCCTC. Translated, it gives CASSGGTGVPLNYGYTL.

This clonotype has ten or more counts. The J gene is TRBJ1-5, the V gene TRBV15; D perhaps matches TRBD1 (6 bases). V dropped 2 bases and J dropped 6 bases, with 20 bases sitting between them. This CDR3 is built from 17 residues. The germline V gene has CDR1 LNHNV and CDR2 YYDKDF (reference sequence). The CDR3 loop reads CATSRLGSETGRQPQHF. In nucleotides, the CDR3 is TGTGCCACCAGCAGATTGGGTTCTGAGACAGGTCGTCAGCCCCAGCATTTT.

This clonotype occurred many times. This chain links TRBV7-3 with TRBJ2-1; D gene unclear. Per germline, CDR1 SGHTA and CDR2 FQGTGA. Trimming took 2 bases from V and 10 from J, leaving 9 bases between them. The CDR3 has 12 amino acids. The CDR3, as DNA: TGTGCCAGCAGCTTAGGACCTGCAGAGCAGTTCTTC. Translating it yields CASSLGPAEQFF.

This clonotype has a count of ten or more. J is TRBJ2-5 and V is TRBV7-9, with D tentatively TRBD2 (7 bases). Germline V CDR1 and CDR2: SEHNR, FQNEAQ (reference sequence). The CDR3 totals 15 residues. V lost 3 bases and J lost 5, with 16 bases in between. The CDR3 spells CASSFLGGQPETQYF. The CDR3 region has the DNA TGTGCCAGCAGCTTTTTGGGGGGGCAGCCGGAGACCCAGTACTTC. Using reference TRBV7-9 and TRBJ2-5 for the parts outside the CDR3, the full variable domain is DTGVSQNPRHKITKRGQNVTFRCDPISEHNRLYWYRQTLGQGPEFLTYFQNEAQLEKSRLLSDRFSAERPKGSFSTLEIQRTEQGDSAMYLCASSFLGGQPETQYFGPGTRLLVL.

This clonotype was found a few times. The rearrangement joins TRBV13 to TRBJ1-1; D gene ambiguous. Trimming removed 0 bases from V and 1 base from J, with 6 bases in between. CDR1 is PRHDT and CDR2 is FYEKMQ in the germline V gene (reference sequence). There are 14 residues in the CDR3. This CDR3 reads CASSLGSWNTEAFF. In DNA form, the CDR3 reads TGTGCCAGCAGCTTAGGCTCGTGGAACACTGAAGCTTTCTTT.

The chain joins TRBV29-1 to TRBJ2-7; no definite D call. Per the germline V gene, CDR1 is SQVTM and CDR2 is ANQGSEA. The V end lost 8 bases, the J end lost 0 bases, and 8 bases lay between the germline ends. This CDR3 region has 11 residues. The CDR3 protein is CSTASSYEQYF. CDR3 DNA sequence: TGCAGCACAGCGAGCTCCTACGAGCAGTACTTC.

This rearrangement joins TRBV6-5 to TRBJ2-6; 9 nucleotides agree with TRBD1. This CDR3 has 17 amino acids. With V trimmed by 5 bases and J by 3 bases, 8 bases remained unmatched. CDR1 is MNHEY, CDR2 SVGAGI, per germline. The CDR3 is CASSRTGAVGGANVLTF. The CDR3 DNA follows: TGTGCCAGCAGTCGGACAGGGGCGGTAGGTGGGGCCAACGTCCTGACTTTC.

The chain uses TRBV6-2 or TRBV6-3 and TRBJ2-3; TRBD2 agrees at 7 bases. The CDR3 spans 16 residues. Germline V CDR1 and CDR2: MNHEY, SVGEGT. The ends lost 6 bases at V and 4 bases at J; junction bases unmatched: 13. This chain's CDR3 is CASRTNAAGSADTQYF. CDR3 nucleotide sequence: TGTGCCAGCAGAACTAACGCAGCGGGATCCGCAGATACGCAGTATTTT.

This clonotype was observed a handful of times. This may arise from a read error, as a much more abundant clone is one base away. The genes are TRBV6-1 and TRBJ2-5; 7 bases are shared with TRBD2. With 7 bases clipped from V and 5 bases from J, the junction kept 7 bases outside the gene matches. The CDR3 length is 13 residues. Germline lookup yields CDR1 MNHNS and CDR2 SASEGT. CDR3 in amino acids: CASKLGGTETQYF. The CDR3 DNA reads as TGTGCCAGCAAACTGGGAGGGACCGAGACCCAGTACTTC.

The chain is built from TRBV20-1 and TRBJ2-5, with D perhaps given as TRBD1 or TRBD2 (6 bases each). The CDR3 sequence is 12 residues long. Germline V CDR1 and CDR2: DFQATT, SNEGSKA (reference sequence). Trimming removed 5 bases from V and 5 bases from J, with 12 bases in between. The CDR3 nucleotides read TGCAGTGCTGGAGGGGGGCGGGAGACCCAGTACTTC. Protein product: CSAGGGRETQYF.

The chain combines TRBV19 with TRBJ1-1, with D unclear. CDR1 is LNHDA and CDR2 is SQIVND in the germline V gene (reference sequence). The CDR3 extends over 15 amino acids. V gave up 7 bases and J gave up 1 base, with 16 bases separating them. The CDR3 sequence is CASTPWADSNTEAFF. The CDR3 nucleotides read TGTGCCAGTACCCCTTGGGCGGACTCGAACACTGAAGCTTTCTTT.

The rearrangement joins TRBV3-1 to TRBJ2-3; D assignment may be TRBD1 or TRBD2 (5 bases each). Germline lookup yields CDR1 LGHDT and CDR2 YNNKEL (reference sequence). V lost 8 bases and J 4 bases, leaving 28 bases between the germline ends. CDR3 length: 18 amino acids. The CDR3 DNA reads TGTGCCAGCGCCCAAGAAAGCGAGGGGCTCCCCGGCGCAGATACGCAGTATTTT. Residues: CASAQESEGLPGADTQYF.

This clonotype has ten or more counts. The V call is TRBV4-2, the J call TRBJ2-3, with 11 bases matching TRBD2. J lost 2 bases, V lost 4 bases, and 11 bases had no gene match. The CDR3 extends over 18 amino acids. The germline CDR1 and CDR2 sequences are LGHNA and YNFKEQ. The CDR3 region is CASSLGSGRAGPTDTQYF. CDR3 sequence (DNA): TGTGCCAGCAGCCTCGGTAGCGGGAGGGCCGGGCCCACAGATACGCAGTATTTT.

This clonotype was detected ten times or more. The chain recombines TRBV7-2 with TRBJ1-2, with D perhaps matching TRBD1 (6 bases). The CDR3 is made up of 14 amino acids. The germline CDR1 and CDR2 sequences are SGHTA and FQGNSA. V was trimmed by 4 bases and J by 3 bases, leaving 12 bases between them. This CDR3 reads CASSSRDIYYGYTF. The DNA of the CDR3 is TGTGCCAGCAGCTCCCGGGACATCTACTATGGCTACACCTTC.

In its sample, this clonotype was seen many times. The junction departs from germline at one end; a sequencing error may be responsible. The J gene is TRBJ2-3, the V gene TRBV7-7; TRBD2 agrees at 10 bases. The CDR3 loop spans 17 amino acids. Germline loops: CDR1 SSHAT, CDR2 FNYEAQ (reference sequence). The CDR3 DNA reads as TGTGCTAGCAGCAAACTAGCGGGGCATCTTAGCACAGATACGCAGTATTTT. It codes for CASSKLAGHLSTDTQYF.

This clonotype was seen at least ten times. The chain employs TRBV20-1 and TRBJ2-7; perhaps TRBD2 as D (6 bases). The germline V gene encodes CDR1 DFQATT and CDR2 SNEGSKA (reference sequence). CDR3 length: 12 residues. Trimming stripped 6 bases from V and 0 bases from J, with 9 bases between. As DNA, the CDR3 is TGCAGTGCCCCGGGACTCTCCTACGAGCAGTACTTC. The encoded protein is CSAPGLSYEQYF.

This clonotype was seen many times. The rearrangement joins TRBV7-9 to TRBJ2-3; 7 bases are shared with TRBD2. The CDR3 covers 15 residues. CDR1 SEHNR and CDR2 FQNEAQ come from the germline V gene (reference sequence). V was clipped by 5 bases and J by 0 bases; unmatched bases: 5. This CDR3 reads CASSPRGVSTDTQYF. The CDR3 DNA reads as TGTGCCAGCAGCCCCCGGGGGGTCAGCACAGATACGCAGTATTTT.

This clonotype was seen ten or more times. The chain couples TRBV12-3 or TRBV12-4 to TRBJ1-2; perhaps TRBD1 as D (6 bases). This CDR3 is built from 13 residues. V was pared by 5 bases and J by 7 bases, with 14 bases between. The CDR3: CASSPRGVGGYTF. The CDR3 DNA sequence: TGTGCCAGCAGTCCCAGGGGAGTCGGTGGCTACACCTTC.

V is TRBV5-8 and J is TRBJ1-5; perhaps TRBD1 as D (5 bases). Trimming removed 7 bases at V and 9 bases at J, with 20 bases between. This CDR3 is built from 14 residues. From germline, CDR1 is SGHTS and CDR2 YDEGEE. The CDR3 loop reads CASGSGPGPGPQHF. CDR3 nucleotide sequence: TGTGCCAGCGGCTCGGGGCCGGGCCCCGGGCCCCAGCATTTT.

The chain employs TRBV10-3 and TRBJ1-6, with TRBD1 identical over 8 bases. J was trimmed by 13 bases and V by 6 bases; bases with no gene match: 8. CDR1 is ENHRY and CDR2 is SYGVKD in the germline V gene. The CDR3 has 13 amino acids. CDR3 in amino acids: CAIRETGESPLHF. The CDR3 DNA follows: TGTGCCATCAGGGAGACAGGGGAATCTCCCCTCCACTTT.

This clonotype was seen at least ten times. The chain uses TRBV2 and TRBJ2-3; the match to TRBD2 covers 13 bases. Trimming cost V 6 bases and J 4 bases; bases outside gene matches: 4. CDR1 and CDR2 from the germline V gene are SNHLY and FYNNEI. The length of the CDR3 is 15 residues. CDR3 residues: CASRELAGGPDTQYF. Written as DNA, the CDR3 is TGTGCCAGCAGGGAACTAGCGGGGGGGCCAGATACGCAGTATTTT.

This clonotype has just a few counts. This sequence may be a read error, since a much larger clone differs from it by one base. The chain uses TRBV7-9 and TRBJ1-5; the D gene is possibly TRBD1 (5 bases). The germline V gene has CDR1 SEHNR and CDR2 FQNEAQ (reference sequence). This CDR3 spans 15 amino acids. The CDR3: CASSPDGGNNQPRHF. For the CDR3, the DNA is TGTGCCAGCAGCCCGGACGGGGGGAACAATCAGCCCCGGCATTTT.

V usage is TRBV6-5 and J usage is TRBJ2-5; 7 bases are a match to TRBD2. Germline V lookup: CDR1 MNHEY, CDR2 SVGAGI. The junction had 14 bases not matched to a gene; V was cut back by 6 bases and J by 4 bases. CDR3 length: 16 residues. The CDR3 DNA sequence: TGTGCCAGCAGCTCTGGGGGGGGATTGGGTAGAGAGACCCAGTACTTC. Translating it yields CASSSGGGLGRETQYF.

This clonotype showed up just a few times. One end of the junction is discordant with germline, which a read error may explain. The J gene is TRBJ2-7, the V gene TRBV5-1, with 11 bases fitting TRBD1. This CDR3 contains 16 residues. From germline, CDR1 is SGHRS and CDR2 YFSETQ. In nucleotides, the CDR3 is TGCGTCAGCAGCTCCATCGGGGGGACAGGGGGCTACGAGCAGTACTTC. Amino acid sequence: CVSSSIGGTGGYEQYF.

The V call is TRBV5-6, the J call TRBJ2-5; perhaps TRBD1 as D (5 bases). In germline, CDR1 is SGHDT, CDR2 YYEEEE. V lost 0 bases and J lost 13, with 10 bases in between. CDR3 size: 11 residues. Here the CDR3 reads CASSLGSGLYF. The CDR3 DNA reads as TGTGCCAGCAGCTTGGGGTCAGGGTTGTACTTC. The whole variable domain, filled in from reference TRBV5-6 and TRBJ2-5, reads DAGVTQSPTHLIKTRGQQVTLRCSPKSGHDTVSWYQQALGQGPQFIFQYYEEEERQRGNFPDRFSGHQFPNYSSELNVNALLLGDSALYLCASSLGSGLYFGPGTRLLVL.

J is TRBJ2-1 and V is TRBV9; D unclear. This CDR3 comprises 13 residues. Trimming cost V 4 bases and J 8 bases, with 13 bases left between them. Germline CDR1 SGDLS, CDR2 YYNGEE. The CDR3: CASSPGPPDEQFF. For the CDR3, the DNA is TGTGCCAGCAGCCCCGGGCCGCCTGATGAGCAGTTCTTC.